This T cell receptor beta chain was retrieved from a study of T-cell memory formation after mild COVID-19. Study-level results: Clones contracting day 15 to 85 were balanced CD4/CD8; later expanders leaned CD4+.

The germline gives CDR1 SGHAT, CDR2 FQNNGV. The CDR3 length is 14 residues. Trimming took off 1 base at V and 5 bases at J, with 6 bases between the two ends. This clonotype was found a few times. Antigen specificity is unknown. From the 5' RACE reads, TCRdb called clonotypes with MiXCR, one entry per CDR3 protein. This sample has some 150,000 distinct CDR3 sequences, with more than 13% found just once. The TCR originated in an adult woman who had mild COVID-19 (a few samples of this study predate the infection). Cell type and time point are not known. Sequencing input: PBMCs or a T cell subset sorted from them (not recorded which). The rearrangement joins TRBV11-2 to TRBJ1-6; D remains ambiguous. In nucleotides, the CDR3 is TGTGCCAGCAGCTTAGGCCAGAATAATTCACCCCTCCACTTT. This sequence encodes CASSLGQNNSPLHF.